Listed below are T cell receptor beta chains from one sample, sequenced in a study of blood T cells in healthy people across ages. TCRdb itself ran the 5' RACE reads through MiXCR, one entry per CDR3 protein. The sample holds roughly 900,000 distinct CDR3 sequences, 40% to 60% seen once. Sequenced: blood. All receptors come from a man aged 30-40 years in good health. CDR3s include the opening cysteine and the closing phenylalanine or tryptophan. The order of the fields is D gene, V gene, clone size, J gene, CDR3 protein, CDR3 DNA. D genes are given only for firm matches. Clone size is not always given. Where it is, it says once, few, many or a class for expanded clones.

>TRBD2|TRBV2|-|TRBJ2-3
CASNSGGSTDTQYF
TGTGCCAGCAATAGCGGGGGATCCACAGATACGCAGTATTTT
>TRBD1|TRBV5-1|-|TRBJ2-7
CAGSSIPGQGYEQYF
TGCGCCGGCAGCTCGATTCCGGGACAGGGATACGAGCAGTACTTC
>TRBD1|TRBV5-1|-|TRBJ2-5
CASSSSGGRVETQYF
TGCGCCAGCAGCTCGTCAGGGGGACGGGTGGAGACCCAGTACTTC
>-|TRBV14|-|TRBJ2-7
CASSHGRPYEQYF
TGTGCCAGCAGCCATGGGCGACCCTACGAGCAGTACTTC
>-|TRBV30|-|TRBJ1-2
CAWDTGNYGYTF
TGTGCCTGGGATACAGGGAATTACGGCTACACCTTC
>-|TRBV5-6|-|TRBJ1-2
CASGLASGGYTF
TGTGCCAGCGGCTTGGCCTCCGGTGGCTACACCTTC
>-|TRBV10-3|-|TRBJ2-3
CAISPSSTDTQYF
TGTGCCATCAGCCCTTCTAGCACAGATACGCAGTATTTT
>-|TRBV6-4|few|TRBJ2-5
CASSDSSGRGPQETQYF
TGTGCCAGCAGTGACTCGAGCGGACGGGGGCCCCAAGAGACCCAGTACTTC
>-|TRBV4-1|-|TRBJ2-1
CASTKGGGFNEQFF
TGCGCCAGCACCAAGGGGGGCGGGTTCAATGAGCAGTTCTTC
>-|TRBV12-3/TRBV12-4|once|TRBJ2-3
CASRRGTGGSDTQYF
TGTGCCAGCAGAAGGGGTACCGGGGGATCAGATACGCAGTATTTT
>-|TRBV27|-|TRBJ1-1
CASSLVQVSTEAFF
TGTGCCAGCAGTCTAGTACAGGTGAGCACTGAAGCTTTCTTT
>TRBD1|TRBV4-3|-|TRBJ1-5
CASSQGRGGGQPQHF
TGCGCCAGCAGCCAAGGGAGAGGGGGCGGCCAGCCCCAGCATTTT
>TRBD1|TRBV7-9|-|TRBJ2-7
CASSLEETGQSYEQYF
TGTGCCAGCAGCTTAGAAGAGACAGGGCAGTCGTACGAGCAGTACTTC
>-|TRBV21-1|-|TRBJ2-5
CASSPGQGEGYEQYF
TGTGCCAGCAGCCCCGGACAGGGGGAGGGCTATGAGCAGTACTTC
>-|TRBV7-9|-|TRBJ2-7
CASSDSGEIYEQYF
TGTGCCAGCAGCGACAGTGGGGAAATCTACGAGCAGTACTTC
>-|TRBV2|few|TRBJ2-3
CASSSAGTQDTQYF
TGTGCCAGCAGCTCCGCCGGGACCCAAGATACGCAGTATTTT
>-|TRBV13|-|TRBJ1-2
CASSLVRPTADYGYTF
TGTGCCAGCAGCTTAGTGAGGCCGACTGCCGATTATGGCTACACCTTC
>-|TRBV6-2/TRBV6-3|few|TRBJ2-7
CASSYLSGEQYF
TGTGCCAGCAGTTACCTCTCCGGAGAGCAGTACTTC
>TRBD1|TRBV7-7|few|TRBJ2-5
CASSFSSGQGGTQYF
TGTGCTAGCAGCTTTAGTTCGGGACAGGGGGGGACCCAGTACTTC
>TRBD1|TRBV28|-|TRBJ1-1
CASSLGTGPNTEAFF
TGTGCCAGCAGTTTGGGGACAGGACCAAACACTGAAGCTTTCTTT
>-|TRBV21-1|-|TRBJ1-6
CASSSRGCNSPLHF
TGTGCCAGCAGCAGCAGGGGTTGTAATTCACCCCTCCACTTT
>TRBD1|TRBV7-2|-|TRBJ1-3
CASSFMTGSNTIYF
TGTGCCAGCAGCTTTATGACAGGGTCAAACACCATATATTTT
>TRBD2|TRBV20-1|-|TRBJ2-7
CSATTSANEQYF
TGCAGTGCGACGACTAGCGCCAACGAGCAGTACTTC
>TRBD2|TRBV5-1|few|TRBJ2-3
CASSFGSGTTDTQYF
TGCGCCAGCAGCTTTGGTAGCGGGACCACAGATACGCAGTATTTT
>TRBD1|TRBV4-1|-|TRBJ2-3
CASSQDPEGGQGLNTQYF
TGCGCCAGCAGCCAAGACCCGGAGGGGGGACAGGGTTTAAATACGCAGTATTTT
>-|TRBV19|-|TRBJ1-1
CASSEGDGNTEAFF
TGTGCCAGTAGTGAAGGGGACGGAAACACTGAAGCTTTCTTT
>-|TRBV7-2|-|TRBJ1-1
CASSLRRSLNTEAFF
TGTGCCAGCAGCTTAAGGAGAAGCTTGAACACTGAAGCTTTCTTT
>-|TRBV7-8|-|TRBJ1-1
CASSVALGNTEAFF
TGTGCCAGCAGCGTAGCGCTGGGGAACACTGAAGCTTTCTTT
>-|TRBV12-3/TRBV12-4|few|TRBJ1-1
CASRLGPMVGRFTEAFF
TGTGCCAGCAGACTGGGACCCATGGTCGGTCGGTTCACTGAAGCTTTCTTT
>TRBD2|TRBV5-5|-|TRBJ2-5
CASSLATNGGQETQYF
TGTGCCAGCAGCTTGGCCACTAACGGGGGGCAAGAGACCCAGTACTTC
>-|TRBV28|many|TRBJ2-7
CASSTGTASYEQYF
TGTGCCAGCAGTACCGGGACGGCCTCCTACGAGCAGTACTTC
>-|TRBV10-3|-|TRBJ2-2
CAISGLSQGNTGELFF
TGTGCCATCAGTGGACTAAGTCAGGGAAACACCGGGGAGCTGTTTTTT
>TRBD1|TRBV7-2|-|TRBJ1-2
CASSPRQGSYYGHTF
TGTGCCAGCAGCCCTAGACAGGGTAGCTACTATGGCCACACCTTC
>TRBD1|TRBV12-3/TRBV12-4|once|TRBJ1-5
CASSVRTGEGQPQHF
TGTGCCAGCAGTGTCAGGACAGGGGAGGGTCAGCCCCAGCATTTT
>-|TRBV6-5|-|TRBJ1-1
CASSYSSVPRNTEAFF
TGTGCCAGCAGTTACTCTTCAGTCCCAAGGAACACTGAAGCTTTCTTT
>TRBD1|TRBV3-1|-|TRBJ2-1
CASSQYPGQRFYNEQFF
TGTGCCAGCAGCCAATACCCGGGACAGAGATTCTACAATGAGCAGTTCTTC
>TRBD1|TRBV2|once|TRBJ1-1
CASHPPGGAMRTEAFF
TGTGCCAGCCATCCTCCAGGGGGCGCGATGAGGACTGAAGCTTTCTTT
>-|TRBV7-2|few|TRBJ2-1
CASSPIGVSSYNEQFF
TGTGCCAGCAGCCCCATAGGCGTGAGCTCCTACAATGAGCAGTTCTTC
>-|TRBV30|-|TRBJ2-7
CAWSTLGGYEQYF
TGTGCCTGGAGTACCCTCGGGGGATACGAGCAGTACTTC
>TRBD2|TRBV20-1|-|TRBJ2-5
CSASSGIQETQYF
TGCAGTGCCAGCAGCGGGATCCAAGAGACCCAGTACTTC
>-|TRBV5-8|-|TRBJ1-1
CASRIGLVTEAFF
TGTGCCAGCAGGATCGGTTTGGTCACTGAAGCTTTCTTT
>-|TRBV30|-|TRBJ2-2
CAWSARTVNTGELFF
TGTGCCTGGAGCGCGCGGACCGTGAACACCGGGGAGCTGTTTTTT
>-|TRBV30|-|TRBJ1-2
CAWTSSNYGYTF
TGTGCCTGGACATCCTCTAACTATGGCTACACCTTC
>-|TRBV5-1|-|TRBJ1-1
CASSLDPGTVNTEAFF
TGCGCCAGCAGCTTGGATCCCGGGACGGTGAACACTGAAGCTTTCTTT
>-|TRBV7-6|many|TRBJ1-6
CASSGGRNNSPLHF
TGTGCCAGCAGCGGGGGGCGGAATAATTCACCCCTCCACTTT
>TRBD1|TRBV20-1|once|TRBJ1-6
CSARRPGQAYNSPLHF
TGCAGTGCTAGGCGCCCGGGACAGGCGTATAATTCACCCCTCCACTTT
>TRBD1|TRBV10-3|-|TRBJ1-4
CAISATVGQGSSNEKLFF
TGTGCCATCAGTGCCACCGTGGGACAGGGGTCATCTAATGAAAAACTGTTTTTT
>-|TRBV5-1|-|TRBJ2-7
CASSLEPRGSYEQYF
TGCGCCAGCAGCTTGGAACCCCGGGGATCCTACGAGCAGTACTTC
>-|TRBV6-2/TRBV6-3|-|TRBJ1-5
CASSLTVSNQPQHF
TGTGCCAGCAGTTTAACGGTTAGCAATCAGCCCCAGCATTTT
>-|TRBV20-1|-|TRBJ2-2
CSATSGGLDTGELFF
TGCAGTGCAACTAGTGGGGGGTTGGACACCGGGGAGCTGTTTTTT
>-|TRBV20-1|once|TRBJ1-2
CSPRLGGYGYTF
TGCAGCCCGAGGCTCGGTGGCTATGGCTACACCTTC
>-|TRBV12-3/TRBV12-4|many|TRBJ2-5
CASSPGAETQYF
TGTGCCAGCAGCCCTGGGGCAGAGACCCAGTACTTC
>-|TRBV24-1|once|TRBJ2-7
CATSDPRTGSSYNEQYF
TGTGCCACCAGTGATCCGCGAACAGGGAGCTCCTACAATGAGCAGTACTTC
>-|TRBV7-2|many|TRBJ2-5
CASSRTYQETQYF
TGTGCCAGCAGCAGGACATACCAAGAGACCCAGTACTTC